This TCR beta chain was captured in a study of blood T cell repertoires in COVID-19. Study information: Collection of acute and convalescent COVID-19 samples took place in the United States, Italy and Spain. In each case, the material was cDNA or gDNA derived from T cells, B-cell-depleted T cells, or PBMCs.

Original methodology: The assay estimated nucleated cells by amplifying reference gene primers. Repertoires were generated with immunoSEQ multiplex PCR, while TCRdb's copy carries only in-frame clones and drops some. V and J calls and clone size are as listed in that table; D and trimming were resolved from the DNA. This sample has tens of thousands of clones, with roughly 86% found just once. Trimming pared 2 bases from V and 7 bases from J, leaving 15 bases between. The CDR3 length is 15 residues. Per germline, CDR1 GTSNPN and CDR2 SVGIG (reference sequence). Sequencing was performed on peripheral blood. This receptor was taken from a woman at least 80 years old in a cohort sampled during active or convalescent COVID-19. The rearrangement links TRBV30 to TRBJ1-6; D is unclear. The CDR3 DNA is TGTGCCTGGAGTCCGGGGAAAAAACAAAATTCACCCCTCCACTTT. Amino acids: CAWSPGKKQNSPLHF.